This TCR beta chain was captured by sequencing in a study of shared clonotypes between healthy human individuals. Germline CDR1 is SGHTA and CDR2 is FQGTGA. This CDR3 has 14 residues. Trimming took 5 bases from V and 5 from J; bases not matched to a gene: 7. Generated by immunoSEQ multiplex PCR, the TCRdb table keeps only in-frame clones and is missing some. The table has 400,000 to 600,000 clones, 70% to 80% seen once; the top ten hold less than 15%. The specimen sequenced was PBMCs. The chain couples TRBV7-3 to TRBJ2-5; TRBD2 matches 8 bases. This receptor was taken from a woman aged 35 to 49 in good health. Some clones in this sample may be carry-over from other donors' samples. The CDR3 reads CASSASGRQETQYF. CDR3 bases: TGTGCCAGCAGCGCCAGCGGGAGACAGGAGACCCAGTACTTC.